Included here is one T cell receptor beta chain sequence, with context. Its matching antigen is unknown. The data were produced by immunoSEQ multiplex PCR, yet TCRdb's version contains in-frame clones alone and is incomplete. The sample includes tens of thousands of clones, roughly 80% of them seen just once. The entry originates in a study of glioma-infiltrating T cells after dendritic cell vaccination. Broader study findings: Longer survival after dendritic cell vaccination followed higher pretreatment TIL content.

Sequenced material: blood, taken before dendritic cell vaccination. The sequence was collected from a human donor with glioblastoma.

This CDR3 reads CASSMMGKGRGGNQPQHF. The CDR3 DNA reads as TGTGCCAGTAGTATGATGGGAAAGGGAAGGGGCGGCAATCAGCCCCAGCATTTT. This chain links TRBV19 with TRBJ1-5; D possibly corresponds to TRBD1 (5 bases). From germline, CDR1 is LNHDA and CDR2 SQIVND (reference sequence). Trimming shortened V by 3 bases and J by 2 bases, and 20 bases separated the two germline ends. The CDR3 covers 18 residues.